Below are 23 T cell receptor beta chains sequenced from a single sample in a study of yellow fever vaccine responses in identical twins. MiXCR, applied by TCRdb to the RT-PCR reads, yields one record per CDR3 protein. Of some 23,000 distinct CDR3 sequences in the sample, around four fifths were seen once. Sequenced here: T cells from blood (PBMCs), unsorted or a sorted subset (not recorded which), sampled before or after yellow fever vaccination (not recorded which). All receptors derive from a woman aged 18-35 years who received the yellow fever vaccine.

The CDR3 bases are TGTGCCAGCAGCTTGGATAGGACCTCCTACAATGAGCAGTTCTTC. It translates to CASSLDRTSYNEQFF. The rearrangement joins TRBV5-4 to TRBJ2-1; the D is unclear. This CDR3 is 15 amino acids long. Germline CDR1 and CDR2: SGHNT and YYREEE (reference sequence). Trimming shortened V by 0 bases and J by 0 bases, and 7 bases separated the two germline ends.

The chain links TRBV28 to TRBJ2-2; the D is unclear. The CDR3 covers 14 residues. Trimming stripped 3 bases from V and 5 bases from J, with 10 bases between. CDR1 is MDHEN and CDR2 is SYDVKM in the germline V gene. The DNA for the CDR3 is TGTGCCAGCAGTTTTACGACGCGGACCGGGGAGCTGTTTTTT. It is translated as CASSFTTRTGELFF.

The chain employs TRBV29-1 and TRBJ2-4; the match to TRBD2 covers 9 bases. The CDR3 spans 18 residues. Germline loops: CDR1 SQVTM, CDR2 ANQGSEA. After removal of 3 bases from V and 0 bases from J, the junction contained 12 bases not matched to a gene. The CDR3 is CSVEGAGGRSLAKNIQYF. The CDR3 coding sequence is TGCAGCGTTGAGGGGGCGGGAGGGCGTTCCCTAGCCAAAAACATTCAGTACTTC.

V gene TRBV10-3 combines with J gene TRBJ1-1; D remains unclear. CDR3 size: 12 residues. The V gene's germline CDR1 is ENHRY and CDR2 SYGVKD. CDR3 sequence: CVSRRGDTEAFF. In nucleotides, the CDR3 is TGTGTAAGTCGCCGGGGTGACACTGAAGCTTTCTTT.

This chain links TRBV5-1 with TRBJ2-5, with TRBD1 matching 10 bases. The CDR3 runs 16 residues. CDR1 and CDR2 (germline): SGHRS, YFSETQ. Trimming at V came to 4 bases and at J to 2 bases, leaving 8 bases not matched to a gene. The CDR3 is CASSHGGTGEQETQYF. DNA of the CDR3: TGCGCCAGCAGCCATGGCGGGACAGGGGAACAAGAGACCCAGTACTTC.

The chain recombines TRBV29-1 with TRBJ2-3; D gene ambiguous. The CDR3 has 14 amino acids. Germline assignment: CDR1 SQVTM and CDR2 ANQGSEA. V lost 7 bases, J lost 0 bases, and 14 bases lay in between. The CDR3 DNA is TGCAGCGCCGAATCCCAGGCGAGCACAGATACGCAGTATTTT. This sequence encodes CSAESQASTDTQYF.

The chain is built from TRBV11-2 and TRBJ2-2; D is uncertain. Looked up from germline, CDR1 is SGHAT and CDR2 is FQNNGV. The V and J ends lost 2 bases and 6 bases respectively, with 4 bases between them. This CDR3 spans 12 amino acids. The CDR3 DNA reads as TGTGCCAGCAGCTTATCGGCCGGGGAGCTGTTTTTT. Translated: CASSLSAGELFF.

This rearrangement joins TRBV20-1 to TRBJ1-1; D unresolved. With 3 bases removed from V and 7 bases from J, the gap between germline ends came to 15 bases. CDR3 length: 13 amino acids. CDR1 DFQATT and CDR2 SNEGSKA come from the germline V gene (reference sequence). The CDR3 reads CSASYRVSGEAFF. In nucleotides, the CDR3 is TGCAGTGCTAGCTATAGGGTAAGCGGTGAAGCTTTCTTT.

The chain couples TRBV5-6 to TRBJ1-2; D gene unclear. This CDR3 contains 14 residues. Between the trimmed V and J ends, which lost 0 bases and 0 bases, there was a span of 6 bases. From germline, CDR1 is SGHDT and CDR2 YYEEEE. The CDR3 sequence: CASSLARTNYGYTF. CDR3 nucleotides: TGTGCCAGCAGCTTGGCGCGTACTAACTATGGCTACACCTTC.

This clonotype was observed a single time. The chain joins TRBV10-3 to TRBJ1-1, with unresolved D. The CDR3 sequence is 13 residues long. V dropped 0 bases and J dropped 8 bases, with 10 bases sitting between them. Germline CDR1 ENHRY, CDR2 SYGVKD. The DNA for the CDR3 is TGTGCCATCAGTGAGTCACCGGCAGAAGAAGCTTTCTTT. Its translation is CAISESPAEEAFF.

V usage is TRBV29-1 and J usage is TRBJ2-1, with 8 bases matching TRBD2. This CDR3 has 14 amino acids. CDR1 is SQVTM, CDR2 ANQGSEA, per germline. Trimming removed 6 bases from V and 4 bases from J; junction bases left unmatched: 8. CDR3 in amino acids: CSVSGGDYYNEQFF. Written as DNA, the CDR3 is TGCAGCGTCTCCGGGGGGGACTATTACAATGAGCAGTTCTTC.

V is TRBV7-9 and J is TRBJ2-7, with a tentative D call TRBD1 (5 bases). Trimming stripped 5 bases from V and 1 base from J, with 12 bases between. This CDR3 contains 14 residues. Germline V gives CDR1 SEHNR, CDR2 FQNEAQ (reference sequence). This chain's CDR3 is CASSHQDSSYEQYF. Written as DNA, the CDR3 is TGTGCCAGCAGCCATCAAGACAGTTCCTACGAGCAGTACTTC.

The DNA of the CDR3 is TGTGCCAGCAGCGTCGGGGACTACTTGTCTGGGGCCAACGTCCTGACTTTC. The encoded protein is CASSVGDYLSGANVLTF. J is TRBJ2-6 and V is TRBV7-6; 7 bases agree with TRBD2. The CDR3 is 17 amino acids. CDR1 and CDR2 from the germline V gene are SGHVS and FNYEAQ. V gave up 5 bases and J gave up 1 base; unmatched junction bases: 8.

This clonotype was counted a few times. The V call is TRBV29-1, the J call TRBJ2-1, with no clear D. CDR3 length equals 11 residues. Germline CDR1 and CDR2: SQVTM and ANQGSEA. V was clipped by 4 bases and J by 8 bases, with 9 bases between them. The CDR3 region is CSVGHLDEQFF. The CDR3 DNA reads as TGCAGCGTTGGGCATTTGGATGAGCAGTTCTTC.

The rearrangement links TRBV11-1 to TRBJ2-3; 7 bases are a match to TRBD2. Unmatched junction bases numbered 8, after V lost 0 bases and J lost 5 bases. Germline V gene lookup returns CDR1 SGHAT and CDR2 FQDESV (reference sequence). The CDR3 is made up of 16 amino acids. This CDR3 reads CASSLAALSGEDTQYF. CDR3 nucleotide sequence: TGTGCCAGCAGCTTAGCAGCCCTCAGCGGGGAAGATACGCAGTATTTT. The full variable domain, completed using reference TRBV11-1 and TRBJ2-3, is EAEVAQSPRYKITEKSQAVAFWCDPISGHATLYWYRQILGQGPELLVQFQDESVVDDSQLPKDRFSAERLKGVDSTLKIQPAELGDSAMYLCASSLAALSGEDTQYFGPGTRLTVL.

The rearrangement uses TRBV5-6 and TRBJ2-5; 9 bases match TRBD1. J gave up 4 bases and V 4 bases, and 14 bases lay outside the gene matches. Germline-derived CDR1 and CDR2 are SGHDT and YYEEEE. The CDR3 totals 17 residues. Written as DNA, the CDR3 is TGTGCCAGCAGCCCAGGACAGGGGATCAAAGTCCGAGAGACCCAGTACTTC. Its translation: CASSPGQGIKVRETQYF.

The chain is built from TRBV16 and TRBJ2-7, with D possibly being TRBD2 (7 bases). The CDR3 length is 16 residues. Per the germline V gene, CDR1 is KGHSY and CDR2 is FQNENV. V dropped 0 bases and J dropped 3 bases, with 15 bases sitting between them. The CDR3 DNA reads as TGTGCCAGCAGCCAATCGGGGGGGCTCTCGGGCTACGAGCAGTACTTC. Amino acids: CASSQSGGLSGYEQYF.

The chain recombines TRBV18 with TRBJ1-1; D gene unclear. V was pared by 4 bases and J by 3 bases, with 9 bases between. The CDR3 is 13 amino acids. CDR1 and CDR2 from the germline V gene are KGHSH and LQKENI. The CDR3 DNA follows: TGTGCCAGCTCACAAACCGAGCACACTGAAGCTTTCTTT. Protein product: CASSQTEHTEAFF. The full variable domain, rest sourced from reference TRBV18 and TRBJ1-1, is NAGVMQNPRHLVRRRGQEARLRCSPMKGHSHVYWYRQLPEEGLKFMVYLQKENIIDESGMPKERFSAEFPKEGPSILRIQQVVRGDSAAYFCASSQTEHTEAFFGQGTRLTVV.

V usage is TRBV18 and J usage is TRBJ2-2; D gene uncertain. CDR1 and CDR2 (germline): KGHSH, LQKENI. The V end was cut by 4 bases, the J end by 3 bases, with 12 bases between. CDR3 size: 15 residues. The CDR3 loop is CASSRGKTDTGELFF. For the CDR3, the DNA is TGTGCCAGCTCACGAGGAAAGACGGACACCGGGGAGCTGTTTTTT.

V is TRBV29-1 and J is TRBJ2-1; TRBD2 matches 8 bases. The junction had 5 bases not matched to a gene; V was cut back by 6 bases and J by 4 bases. Germline V gene sequence: CDR1 SQVTM, CDR2 ANQGSEA. This CDR3 comprises 13 residues. CDR3 in DNA: TGCAGCGTGAGCGGGGGAAAGTACAATGAGCAGTTCTTC. Translation gives CSVSGGKYNEQFF.

The J gene is TRBJ2-2, the V gene TRBV29-1, with TRBD2 as a possible D gene (6 bases). Trimming took 7 bases from V and 6 from J, leaving 24 bases between them. Germline V gives CDR1 SQVTM, CDR2 ANQGSEA. This CDR3 has 16 residues. The chain's CDR3 is CSALGDSQNPAGELFF. CDR3 nucleotides: TGCAGCGCCCTCGGGGACTCCCAAAACCCGGCCGGGGAGCTGTTTTTT.

The chain joins TRBV7-7 to TRBJ2-5; D remains unclear. This CDR3 is built from 12 residues. The V end lost 2 bases, the J end lost 5 bases, and 6 bases lay between the germline ends. The germline V gene has CDR1 SSHAT and CDR2 FNYEAQ (reference sequence). The CDR3 reads CASSLLGETQYF. In DNA form, the CDR3 reads TGTGCCAGCAGCTTATTGGGCGAGACCCAGTACTTC. Complete variable domain (other parts from reference TRBV7-7 and TRBJ2-5): GAGVSQSPRYKVTKRGQDVTLRCDPISSHATLYWYQQALGQGPEFLTYFNYEAQPDKSGLPSDRFSAERPEGSISTLTIQRTEQRDSAMYRCASSLLGETQYFGPGTRLLVL.

The V call is TRBV5-1, the J call TRBJ1-1, with 9 bases aligning to TRBD1. V trimming: 4 bases; J trimming: 4 bases; junction bases outside the gene matches: 8. Germline V CDR1 and CDR2: SGHRS, YFSETQ. The length of the CDR3 is 15 residues. The CDR3 spells CASSLIHRGLTEAFF. The DNA of the CDR3 is TGCGCCAGCAGCCTCATCCACAGGGGGCTCACTGAAGCTTTCTTT.